Each of the 21 T cell receptor beta chains below was sequenced from the same sample in a study of cytomegalovirus exposure and HLA in healthy donors. Use of 60 Vbeta and 13 Jbeta primers characterized the PCR. Generated by immunoSEQ multiplex PCR, the TCRdb table keeps only in-frame clones and is missing some. The repertoire holds fewer than 150,000 clones, 65% to 80% seen once, with approximately 30% in the top ten. The specimen was PBMCs. The receptors were sampled from a man in his fifties or sixties in good health and CMV-seropositive.

V is TRBV6-1 and J is TRBJ1-1; TRBD1 agrees at 8 bases. The CDR3 covers 13 residues. Germline CDR1 and CDR2: MNHNS and SASEGT. J lost 3 bases, V lost 6 bases, and 3 bases had no gene match. The CDR3 sequence: CASRKDRDTEAFF. DNA of the CDR3: TGTGCCAGCAGAAAGGACAGGGACACTGAAGCTTTCTTT.

This clone appeared a few times. This chain uses TRBV2 with TRBJ1-2; 10 bases match TRBD1. CDR1 and CDR2 (germline): SNHLY, FYNNEI. The CDR3 runs to 15 residues. V was pared by 6 bases and J by 7 bases, with 11 bases of the junction left unmatched. CDR3 sequence (DNA): TGTGCCAGCAGCTACGAGGGACAGGGGAACGGTGGCTACACCTTC. Its protein product is CASSYEGQGNGGYTF.

For the CDR3, the DNA is TGTGCCAGCAGCTTAGGGGGGGACAGGGGCTACGAGCAGTACTTC. It yields the protein CASSLGGDRGYEQYF. The rearrangement links TRBV7-2 to TRBJ2-7; 10 nucleotides match TRBD1. The V segment lost 1 base and the J segment 3 bases; nucleotides outside the gene matches: 3. The CDR3 sequence is 15 residues long. Germline V gene sequence: CDR1 SGHTA, CDR2 FQGNSA.

There are a few counts of this clone. The chain employs TRBV28 and TRBJ1-4, with 9 nucleotides matching TRBD1. The CDR3 is 14 residues long. V was clipped by 6 bases and J by 7 bases; unmatched bases: 6. From germline, CDR1 is MDHEN and CDR2 SYDVKM. The CDR3 loop is CASSIRDRAEKLFF. The CDR3 DNA reads as TGTGCCAGCAGCATCCGGGACAGGGCTGAAAAACTGTTTTTT.

The rearrangement joins TRBV11-3 to TRBJ2-1, with D unresolved. Germline CDR1 and CDR2: SGHNT and YENEEA. The CDR3 is made up of 14 amino acids. The ends were cut back, 1 base at V and 2 bases at J, with 6 bases in the middle. The CDR3 protein is CASSLVSAYNEQFF. The CDR3 DNA sequence: TGTGCCAGCAGCTTAGTAAGCGCCTACAATGAGCAGTTCTTC.

A single count supports this clone. The DNA of the CDR3 is TGTGCCAGCTCACCGACAGGGGGCCTTTCGACTAATGAAAAACTGTTTTTT. It encodes CASSPTGGLSTNEKLFF. This sequence joins TRBV18 and TRBJ1-4, with TRBD1 matching over 10 bases. CDR1 is KGHSH, CDR2 LQKENI, per germline. The CDR3 runs 17 residues. With 3 bases clipped from V and 2 bases from J, the junction kept 6 bases outside the gene matches.

This clone has more than one count but fewer than ten. CDR3 loop: CSVEDRGLGYEQYF. The CDR3 DNA sequence: TGCAGCGTTGAAGATCGAGGGCTCGGATACGAGCAGTACTTC. The chain uses TRBV29-1 and TRBJ2-7; D might be TRBD2 (5 bases). Trimming removed 0 bases from V and 4 bases from J, with 13 bases in between. Germline CDR1 is SQVTM and CDR2 is ANQGSEA. This CDR3 contains 14 residues.

The V and J genes are TRBV11-2 and TRBJ2-2, with 11 bases that match TRBD2. CDR3 length equals 19 residues. The germline V gene has CDR1 SGHAT and CDR2 FQNNGV. V lost 5 bases, J lost 6 bases, and 17 bases stayed unmatched. CDR3 sequence (DNA): TGTGCCAGCAGCCACCGTGGGGCTAGCGGGAGGCGATATTCCGGGGAGCTGTTTTTT. This codes for CASSHRGASGRRYSGELFF.

This chain joins TRBV6-5 and TRBJ2-1; 10 bases line up with TRBD1. The CDR3 has 14 amino acids. V shed 5 bases, J shed 6 bases, and the junction held 4 bases outside the gene matches. The germline gives CDR1 MNHEY, CDR2 SVGAGI. CDR3 region: CASSLGQGGNEQFF. Written as DNA, the CDR3 is TGTGCCAGCAGTCTAGGACAGGGGGGCAATGAGCAGTTCTTC.

As for this clone: The junction shows a germline mismatch at one end, possibly a read error. The chain carries TRBV19 and TRBJ1-4; TRBD1 agrees at 10 bases. Germline V gene sequence: CDR1 LNHDA, CDR2 SQIVND (reference sequence). The CDR3 consists of 19 residues. CDR3 coding DNA: TGTGCCGGTAGACGCTGGACAGGGGGTGCCGATCAAACTAATGAAAAACTGTTTTTT. Its protein product is CAGRRWTGGADQTNEKLFF.

This clone occurred once. This chain uses TRBV7-9 with TRBJ2-1; D remains unclear. The CDR3 covers 13 residues. V was cut by 1 base and J by 6 bases, with 7 bases left in between. Per germline, CDR1 SEHNR and CDR2 FQNEAQ (reference sequence). The CDR3 DNA follows: TGTGCCAGCAGCTTAGACTGGGCCAATGAGCAGTTCTTC. Translated: CASSLDWANEQFF. The whole variable domain, remainder taken from reference TRBV7-9 and TRBJ2-1, is DTGVSQNPRHKITKRGQNVTFRCDPISEHNRLYWYRQTLGQGPEFLTYFQNEAQLEKSRLLSDRFSAERPKGSFSTLEIQRTEQGDSAMYLCASSLDWANEQFFGPGTRLTVL.

The V call is TRBV5-1, the J call TRBJ1-1; D gene uncertain. There are 19 residues in the CDR3. V lost 5 bases and J lost 1, with 27 bases in between. Germline V gene sequence: CDR1 SGHRS, CDR2 YFSETQ. The CDR3 protein is CASRAWIPGSHSPNTEAFF. The CDR3 bases are TGCGCCAGCAGAGCTTGGATACCGGGATCTCACTCTCCGAACACTGAAGCTTTCTTT.

This chain connects TRBV2 to TRBJ2-7, with 10 bases identical to TRBD2. Trimming removed 7 bases from V and 6 bases from J; junction bases left unmatched: 9. Germline loops: CDR1 SNHLY, CDR2 FYNNEI. The CDR3 is 14 amino acids. The CDR3 region is CASKASGSPREQYF. The CDR3 DNA reads TGTGCCAGCAAGGCTAGCGGGAGTCCTCGCGAGCAGTACTTC.

V is TRBV7-7 and J is TRBJ1-5; D is possibly TRBD1 (5 bases). V lost 5 bases to trimming and J lost 4 bases, with 9 bases between them. The CDR3 contains 13 residues. Germline assignment: CDR1 SSHAT and CDR2 FNYEAQ (reference sequence). In nucleotides, the CDR3 is TGTGCCAGCAGCAAAGACAGAAATCAGCCCCAGCATTTT. Translating it yields CASSKDRNQPQHF.

The rearrangement joins TRBV6-5 to TRBJ2-2; TRBD1 might be the D (5 bases). The ends were cut back, 0 bases at V and 1 base at J, with 9 bases in the middle. The CDR3 runs 16 residues. The germline gives CDR1 MNHEY, CDR2 SVGAGI. The CDR3 loop reads CASSYSGRVNTGELFF. CDR3 coding DNA: TGTGCCAGCAGTTACTCGGGCAGGGTGAACACCGGGGAGCTGTTTTTT.

The genes are TRBV11-1 and TRBJ2-2; 7 bases align to TRBD1. Germline V CDR1 and CDR2: SGHAT, FQDESV (reference sequence). The trim removed 5 bases at V and 0 bases at J, leaving 3 bases unmatched. This CDR3 region has 15 residues. CDR3 nucleotide sequence: TGTGCCAGCAGCGCTGACAGGGCGAACACCGGGGAGCTGTTTTTT. This encodes CASSADRANTGELFF.

J is TRBJ2-3 and V is TRBV7-9, with a tentative D call TRBD1 (5 bases). Germline V lookup: CDR1 SEHNR, CDR2 FQNEAQ (reference sequence). The V end lost 2 bases, the J end lost 0 bases, and 12 bases lay between the germline ends. The CDR3 length is 16 residues. CDR3 nucleotides: TGTGCCAGCAGCTTAAGACAGACTTCAAGCACAGATACGCAGTATTTT. It is translated as CASSLRQTSSTDTQYF.

This clone showed up just once. The chain has TRBV18 and TRBJ2-3, with D possibly matching TRBD2 (6 bases). The V end was cut by 1 base, the J end by 0 bases, with 8 bases between. Germline V lookup: CDR1 KGHSH, CDR2 LQKENI. The CDR3 covers 15 residues. CDR3 sequence reads: CASSPLAASTDTQYF. CDR3 bases: TGTGCCAGCTCACCACTAGCGGCTAGCACAGATACGCAGTATTTT.

This chain uses TRBV11-3 with TRBJ2-5, with D tentatively TRBD2 (5 bases). CDR1 and CDR2 (germline): SGHNT, YENEEA. Trimming removed 2 bases from V and 5 bases from J, with 9 bases in between. This CDR3 is built from 13 residues. The CDR3 region is CASSLWTGETQYF. CDR3 DNA sequence: TGTGCCAGCAGCTTATGGACTGGGGAGACCCAGTACTTC.

V is TRBV11-3 and J is TRBJ2-2; a possible D gene is TRBD1 (6 bases). The germline gives CDR1 SGHNT, CDR2 YENEEA. V gave up 1 base and J gave up 5 bases, with 8 bases separating them. The length of the CDR3 is 14 residues. This CDR3 is CASSLGTATGELFF. CDR3 in DNA: TGTGCCAGCAGCTTAGGGACAGCTACCGGGGAGCTGTTTTTT.

V is TRBV7-8 and J is TRBJ2-2, with 8 bases identical to TRBD2. The length of the CDR3 is 15 residues. The V gene end was trimmed by 0 bases and the J gene end by 4 bases; junction bases not matched to a gene: 1. The germline CDR1 and CDR2 sequences are SGHVS and FQNEAQ. In nucleotides, the CDR3 is TGTGCCAGCAGCTTAGCGCTAGCGGGCACCGGGGAGCTGTTTTTT. This encodes CASSLALAGTGELFF.